This T cell receptor beta chain was sequenced for a study of glioma-infiltrating T cells. The iRepertoire nested amplicon-rescue multiplex PCR amplified TCR alpha and beta CDR3s from RNA. TCRdb re-called the multiplex PCR reads with MiXCR, one entry per CDR3 protein. The sample comprises over 100,000 distinct CDR3 sequences, around 25% of which are singletons, and approximately 35% rests with the top ten. Germline loops: CDR1 LNHDA, CDR2 SQIVND (reference sequence). The CDR3 has 15 amino acids. V was cut by 10 bases and J by 0 bases, with 13 bases left in between. This clonotype came up many times. The chain joins TRBV19 to TRBJ1-6; D unresolved. Sequenced material: glioma tissue, nonneoplastic brain tissue, or PBMCs (not recorded which). The receptor was isolated from a human donor with low-grade glioma or glioblastoma, undergoing nonglioma brain surgery, or in good health (not recorded which). The CDR3 coding sequence is TGTGCCACAAAGTACGGGAGCTCCTATAATTCACCCCTCCACTTT. Translation gives CATKYGSSYNSPLHF.